The clone carrying this TCR beta chain was counted at least ten times. The antigen is unknown. TCRdb ran MiXCR on the RACE reads and lists one entry per CDR3 protein. The sample includes 180,000 or so distinct CDR3 sequences, about 14% of them seen just once. These data belong to a study of human T cells and chemical hapten exposure. Study overall: Per-sample TCR yield variation was attributed mainly to small pooled library volume differences.

Time point specified: patch test 1, 2 weeks after DPC sensitization. As for treatment: therapeutic diphenylcyclopropenone sensitization with weekly scalp DPC. General study results and limits: Controls had significantly fewer large CDR3 similarity clusters than were formed by expanded TCRs. Healthy people's immune response may differ from that of the donors, who had alopecia.

The sequenced sample was whole blood, obtained in connection with sensitization to the hapten diphenylcyclopropenone (DPC). The receptor's source is a woman under 40 with alopecia areata. Some clones in this sample may be carry-over from other donors' samples.

The CDR3 DNA follows: TGCGCCAGCAGCCCTGGGACAGGGGTACATGGCTACACCTTC. Its translation is CASSPGTGVHGYTF. The chain links TRBV4-1 to TRBJ1-2; 10 bases align to TRBD1. V shed 4 bases, J shed 6 bases, and the junction held 5 bases outside the gene matches. The CDR3 loop spans 14 amino acids. Germline assignment: CDR1 MGHRA and CDR2 YSYEKL.